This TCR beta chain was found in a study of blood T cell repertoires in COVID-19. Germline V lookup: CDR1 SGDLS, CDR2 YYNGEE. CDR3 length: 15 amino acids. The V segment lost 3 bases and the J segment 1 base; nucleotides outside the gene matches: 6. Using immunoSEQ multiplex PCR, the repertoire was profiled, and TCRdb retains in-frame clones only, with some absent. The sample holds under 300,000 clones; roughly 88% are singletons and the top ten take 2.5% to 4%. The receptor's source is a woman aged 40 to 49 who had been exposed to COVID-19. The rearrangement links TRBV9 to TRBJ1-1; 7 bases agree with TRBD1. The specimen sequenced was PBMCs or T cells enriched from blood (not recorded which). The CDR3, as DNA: TGTGCCAGCAGCGGACCGGGACAGAGGAACACTGAAGCTTTCTTT. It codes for CASSGPGQRNTEAFF.